What follows are 28 T cell receptor beta chains derived from one specimen sequenced in a study of monozygotic twins with inflammatory bowel disease. Following a re-call of the 5' RACE reads, TCRdb has one entry per CDR3 protein and lacks DNA. This specimen shows fewer than 200,000 distinct CDR3 sequences; the ten leading clones hold approximately 2.8%. The sample was blood. The receptors originated from a human donor with ulcerative colitis or Crohn's disease, or a healthy co-twin of an affected twin (not recorded which).

The rearrangement uses TRBV24-1 and TRBJ1-2. The CDR3 is 13 amino acids. Germline V gives CDR1 KGHDR, CDR2 SFDVKD. The CDR3 is CATSDPDTDGYIF.

This chain connects TRBV11-3 to TRBJ2-7; absent DNA, TCRdb's TRBD1 call cannot be checked. The CDR3 has 14 residues. Germline V gene sequence: CDR1 SGHNT, CDR2 YENEEA. The CDR3 loop is CASSLYLDSYEQYF.

The gene calls are TRBV11-2 and TRBJ1-1; the D call of TRBD1 rests on TCRdb alone, since no DNA is present to check it. This CDR3 region has 12 residues. Germline V gives CDR1 SGHAT, CDR2 FQNNGV. The CDR3 is CASSSGTSEAFF.

The chain uses TRBV29-1 and TRBJ2-7; TCRdb gives TRBD2 as the D gene, but with no DNA this cannot be confirmed. CDR3 length equals 13 residues. CDR1 and CDR2 (germline): SQVTM, ANQGSEA. CDR3 in amino acids: CSVLPTDTYEQYF.

The chain is built from TRBV20-1 and TRBJ2-6. The CDR3 has 17 amino acids. Germline V gives CDR1 DFQATT, CDR2 SNEGSKA (reference sequence). The CDR3 protein is CSARVDKWNIGANVLTF.

The chain combines TRBV20-1 with TRBJ2-7; TCRdb returns TRBD2, unconfirmable since there is no DNA. The CDR3 is made up of 13 amino acids. CDR1 and CDR2 (germline): DFQATT, SNEGSKA (reference sequence). The CDR3 is CSAWTSGTREQYF.

The V gene is TRBV5-1, the J gene TRBJ1-2. Germline lookup yields CDR1 SGHRS and CDR2 YFSETQ. This CDR3 has 14 amino acids. The CDR3 reads CASRELEALYGYTF.

The gene calls are TRBV24-1 and TRBJ1-1; the TRBD1 assignment by TCRdb is unverifiable without DNA. This CDR3 is 14 amino acids long. In germline, CDR1 is KGHDR, CDR2 SFDVKD. The CDR3 is CATSETGVNTEAFF.

V is TRBV18 and J is TRBJ1-5; TCRdb names TRBD1, which stays unverified in the absence of DNA. This CDR3 contains 15 residues. The germline V gene encodes CDR1 KGHSH and CDR2 LQKENI. CDR3 loop: CASSPVQGNNQPQHF.

This chain uses TRBV28 with TRBJ2-7; lacking DNA, the TRBD2 call made by TCRdb goes unchecked. The germline V gene has CDR1 MDHEN and CDR2 SYDVKM. The CDR3 loop spans 17 amino acids. CDR3 in amino acids: CASSLAGFSGPSYEQYF.

V usage is TRBV10-3 and J usage is TRBJ1-2. Germline values: CDR1 ENHRY, CDR2 SYGVKD. The CDR3 consists of 14 residues. CDR3 in amino acids: CAISESGGWYGYTF.

The genes are TRBV4-3 and TRBJ2-7; the D call of TRBD2 rests on TCRdb alone, since no DNA is present to check it. Germline values: CDR1 LGHNA, CDR2 YSLEER. This CDR3 contains 16 residues. CDR3 residues: CASSQDRASGRIEQYF.

This sequence joins TRBV5-1 and TRBJ2-7; as DNA is missing, the TRBD2 call by TCRdb cannot be tested. Germline CDR1 reads SGHRS; CDR2 reads YFSETQ. The CDR3 length is 15 residues. This CDR3 reads CASSSAGATLYEQYF.

The chain is built from TRBV5-6 and TRBJ1-1; TCRdb's D call of TRBD1 is untestable without DNA. Germline loops: CDR1 SGHDT, CDR2 YYEEEE. CDR3 length: 16 amino acids. This chain's CDR3 is CASSLGWGQMNTEAFF.

The rearrangement uses TRBV4-3 and TRBJ2-7. The CDR3 sequence is 14 residues long. Germline V gene sequence: CDR1 LGHNA, CDR2 YSLEER. CDR3 in amino acids: CASSQDTGSYEQYF.

V is TRBV20-1 and J is TRBJ2-7; the D gene TCRdb calls, TRBD2, cannot be checked with no DNA. Germline CDR1 is DFQATT and CDR2 is SNEGSKA (reference sequence). CDR3 length: 14 residues. The chain's CDR3 is CSARDRRAAYEQYF.

The chain has TRBV7-6 and TRBJ2-2. In germline, CDR1 is SGHVS, CDR2 FNYEAQ. This CDR3 contains 18 residues. CDR3 protein: CASSLGLSVARGDGELFF.

This chain uses TRBV5-1 with TRBJ2-2; TCRdb returns TRBD2, unconfirmable since there is no DNA. The germline V gene has CDR1 SGHRS and CDR2 YFSETQ. This CDR3 contains 19 residues. The CDR3 loop reads CASSWTGLAGEGDTGELFF. Full variable domain (rest looked up from reference TRBV5-1 and TRBJ2-2): KAGVTQTPRYLIKTRGQQVTLSCSPISGHRSVSWYQQTPGQGLQFLFEYFSETQRNKGNFPGRFSGRQFSNSRSEMNVSTLELGDSALYLCASSWTGLAGEGDTGELFFGEGSRLTVL.

The gene calls are TRBV12-3 or TRBV12-4 and TRBJ2-1; TCRdb's assignment of TRBD2 cannot be checked, as there is no DNA. CDR3 length: 12 amino acids. This CDR3 is CASSFPAAEQFF.

The rearrangement links TRBV12-3 or TRBV12-4 to TRBJ2-7; TCRdb calls TRBD2, which cannot be checked without DNA. CDR3 length: 15 residues. CDR3: CASSFVGRRIHEQYF.

This rearrangement joins TRBV2 to TRBJ2-1. The CDR3 covers 14 residues. Germline values: CDR1 SNHLY, CDR2 FYNNEI. CDR3: CASTLGLADNEQFF.

The genes are TRBV5-1 and TRBJ2-3. Per germline, CDR1 SGHRS and CDR2 YFSETQ. This CDR3 is built from 14 residues. The CDR3 sequence is CASSFTDSTDTQYF.

The V gene is TRBV7-2, the J gene TRBJ2-5. This CDR3 has 14 amino acids. CDR1 and CDR2 from the germline V gene are SGHTA and FQGNSA. The CDR3 spells CASSFFGLGETQYF.

The V call is TRBV29-1, the J call TRBJ2-1; the D call of TRBD2 rests on TCRdb alone, since no DNA is present to check it. The CDR3 runs to 15 residues. Germline-derived CDR1 and CDR2 are SQVTM and ANQGSEA. The CDR3 loop is CSGGGGLAGVLEQFF.

The chain carries TRBV5-1 and TRBJ1-1; TCRdb reports TRBD1, a call that lacks DNA to check it against. Germline V lookup: CDR1 SGHRS, CDR2 YFSETQ. CDR3 length: 15 amino acids. This chain's CDR3 is CASIRLGGTNTEAFF.

This chain joins TRBV20-1 and TRBJ2-1; TCRdb selects TRBD2, and the lack of DNA leaves this call unchecked. The germline V gene encodes CDR1 DFQATT and CDR2 SNEGSKA (reference sequence). This CDR3 is 11 amino acids long. The CDR3 loop is CSAGLGGEQFF.

The genes are TRBV5-1 and TRBJ2-7. Germline V gene lookup returns CDR1 SGHRS and CDR2 YFSETQ. This CDR3 spans 13 amino acids. CDR3 sequence: CASSLVGMDEQYF. The entire variable domain, with the rest obtained from reference TRBV5-1 and TRBJ2-7, is as follows: KAGVTQTPRYLIKTRGQQVTLSCSPISGHRSVSWYQQTPGQGLQFLFEYFSETQRNKGNFPGRFSGRQFSNSRSEMNVSTLELGDSALYLCASSLVGMDEQYFGPGTRLTVT.

The chain carries TRBV20-1 and TRBJ2-3; TCRdb returns TRBD2, unconfirmable since there is no DNA. The V gene's germline CDR1 is DFQATT and CDR2 SNEGSKA (reference sequence). The CDR3 runs to 17 residues. This CDR3 reads CSARDLVSGRARDTQYF.